This T cell receptor beta chain was observed in a study of T cell repertoires in ileal Crohn's disease. Sequencing was performed with immunoSEQ multiplex PCR; in TCRdb, only in-frame clones are kept and a portion is missing. The data contain 12,000 or so clones, around 81% of them seen just once; the ten biggest clones take up roughly 4.5%. Trimming took off 5 bases at V and 4 bases at J, with 8 bases between the two ends. Germline CDR1 reads SGHNT; CDR2 reads YENEEA. There are 12 residues in the CDR3. Sequenced sample: ileal tissue. The TCR comes from an adult with Crohn's disease. V usage is TRBV11-3 and J usage is TRBJ1-2; the D is unclear. This CDR3 is CASSRSTYGYTF. The CDR3 nucleotides read TGTGCCAGCAGCCGGAGTACCTATGGCTACACCTTC.